The next 26 T cell receptor beta chains were all read from a single sample in a study of blood T cell repertoires in COVID-19. Sequencing used immunoSEQ multiplex PCR; TCRdb keeps in-frame clones, though not all of them. In the table there are about 74,000 clones, roughly 70% of which are singletons. The source material was peripheral blood. The source of these receptors is a man in his sixties or seventies with acute or convalescent COVID-19.

The chain carries TRBV4-1 and TRBJ2-1; 8 bases map to TRBD1. The germline gives CDR1 MGHRA, CDR2 YSYEKL. V lost 7 bases to trimming and J lost 8 bases; unmatched junction nucleotides: 16. This CDR3 is 16 amino acids long. The CDR3 DNA reads TGCGCCAGCACTCTTTTCGGACAGGGAGGAGGAGATGAGCAGTTCTTC. It encodes CASTLFGQGGGDEQFF.

The rearrangement joins TRBV5-1 to TRBJ2-1; TRBD2 matches 7 bases. CDR1 and CDR2 from the germline V gene are SGHRS and YFSETQ. This CDR3 spans 15 amino acids. V was clipped by 6 bases and J by 0 bases; unmatched bases: 6. As DNA, the CDR3 is TGCGCCAGCAACCCGACTAGCCCCTCCTACAATGAGCAGTTCTTC. Translating it yields CASNPTSPSYNEQFF.

The chain combines TRBV21-1 with TRBJ1-2; no check of the table's D call, TRBD1, against the DNA was made. TRBV21-1 is an annotated pseudogene. The CDR3 is 17 amino acids. The CDR3 sequence is CASSLPGEGAGGYGYTF. Written as DNA, the CDR3 is TGTGCCAGCAGTCTTCCAGGAGAGGGGGCAGGGGGCTATGGCTACACCTTC.

V is TRBV7-2 and J is TRBJ2-2; TRBD1 matches 7 bases. Germline V gene data show CDR1 as SGHTA and CDR2 as FQGNSA. CDR3 length: 13 residues. V lost 4 bases and J lost 7; bases outside the gene matches: 3. The CDR3 reads CASSSTGVGELFF. CDR3 nucleotide sequence: TGTGCCAGCAGCTCCACAGGGGTCGGGGAGCTGTTTTTT.

This CDR3 is CAISEGPNYGYTF. The CDR3 region has the DNA TGTGCCATCAGTGAGGGCCCTAACTATGGCTACACCTTC. This chain links TRBV10-3 with TRBJ1-2, with D unclear. The CDR3 totals 13 residues. Germline CDR1 reads ENHRY; CDR2 reads SYGVKD. Trimming shortened V by 2 bases and J by 0 bases, and 4 bases separated the two germline ends.

This chain joins TRBV7-3 and TRBJ1-6; D is unresolved. The CDR3 spans 13 residues. Between the trimmed V and J ends, which lost 4 bases and 5 bases, there was a span of 6 bases. Germline values: CDR1 SGHTA, CDR2 FQGTGA. CDR3 sequence reads: CASSSYNNSPLHF. The CDR3 DNA reads as TGTGCCAGCAGCTCTTATAATAATTCACCCCTCCACTTT.

The rearrangement links TRBV27 to TRBJ1-5; D may be TRBD1 (6 bases). The CDR3 has 14 residues. Germline V gene data show CDR1 as MNHEY and CDR2 as SMNVEV (reference sequence). With 4 bases removed from V and 6 bases from J, the gap between germline ends came to 13 bases. The CDR3 sequence is CASSSTGSGQPQHF. Here the CDR3 DNA reads TGTGCCAGCAGTTCAACAGGGTCGGGTCAGCCCCAGCATTTT.

This clone was seen a handful of times. The chain is built from TRBV6-5 and TRBJ1-2; 12 bases are shared with TRBD1. The CDR3 spans 14 residues. Looked up from germline, CDR1 is MNHEY and CDR2 is SVGAGI. Germline trimming cut 2 bases from V and 8 bases from J; bases unmatched to any gene: 3. The DNA of the CDR3 is TGTGCCAGCAGTTACGGGACAGGGGGCACGGGCTACACCTTC. Translation gives CASSYGTGGTGYTF.

V usage is TRBV27 and J usage is TRBJ1-4; D not resolved. Per the germline V gene, CDR1 is MNHEY and CDR2 is SMNVEV (reference sequence). The CDR3 spans 16 residues. V was clipped by 6 bases and J by 0 bases, with 14 bases between them. CDR3 sequence: CASSLAMGSTNEKLFF. DNA of the CDR3: TGTGCCAGCAGCCTAGCTATGGGATCAACTAATGAAAAACTGTTTTTT.

This clone was counted only a few times. V gene TRBV6-6 combines with J gene TRBJ2-7; possibly TRBD2 for D (6 bases). The CDR3 loop spans 14 amino acids. V lost 0 bases and J 4 bases, leaving 10 bases between the germline ends. The germline CDR1 and CDR2 sequences are MNHNY and SVGAGI (reference sequence). The DNA of the CDR3 is TGTGCCAGCAGTTACTCCACCCGGGAGTACGAGCAGTACTTC. Encoded protein: CASSYSTREYEQYF.

The rearrangement uses TRBV18 and TRBJ2-7; D gene uncertain. The V gene lost 0 bases and the J gene lost 5 bases, with 8 bases spanning the gap. CDR1 is KGHSH and CDR2 is LQKENI in the germline V gene. CDR3 size: 13 residues. In DNA, the CDR3 is TGTGCCAGCTCACCACCCGTGGGCCACGAGCAGTACTTC. Amino acids: CASSPPVGHEQYF.

The chain joins TRBV6-2 or TRBV6-3 to TRBJ2-2; TRBD2 is a possible D gene (5 bases). Trimming removed 2 bases from V and 2 bases from J, with 21 bases in between. CDR3 length: 19 residues. In germline, CDR1 is MNHEY, CDR2 SVGEGT. CDR3 sequence reads: CASSYPQLEPSLNTGELFF. Written as DNA, the CDR3 is TGTGCCAGCAGTTACCCCCAACTGGAGCCTAGCCTTAACACCGGGGAGCTGTTTTTT.

This clone has just one count. V is TRBV14 and J is TRBJ2-7; 12 bases are shared with TRBD2. V gave up 1 base and J gave up 6 bases; unmatched junction bases: 10. The CDR3 sequence is 17 residues long. Per the germline V gene, CDR1 is SGHDN and CDR2 is FVKESK. Here the CDR3 reads CASSQGFGLAGIGEQYF. The CDR3, as DNA: TGTGCCAGCAGCCAAGGCTTCGGACTAGCGGGAATCGGCGAGCAGTACTTC.

This clone was picked up a small number of times. This chain uses TRBV29-1 with TRBJ1-2, with 11 bases identical to TRBD1. V lost 6 bases, J lost 5 bases, and 14 bases stayed unmatched. The CDR3 is 16 amino acids. Per the germline V gene, CDR1 is SQVTM and CDR2 is ANQGSEA. CDR3 sequence: CSVLWTGGETLYGYTF. Written as DNA, the CDR3 is TGCAGCGTCCTGTGGACAGGGGGCGAAACACTTTATGGCTACACCTTC.

V and J are TRBV28 and TRBJ2-7; 9 positions match TRBD1. The CDR3 covers 19 residues. Trimming cost V 4 bases and J 9 bases; bases outside gene matches: 25. Germline V CDR1 and CDR2: MDHEN, SYDVKM. The CDR3 DNA is TGTGCCAGCAGTTCCCCAACCCGGGACAGGGTTTCCCTTTTACCGGGGCAGTACTTC. This codes for CASSSPTRDRVSLLPGQYF. The variable domain in full, with the rest retrieved from reference TRBV28 and TRBJ2-7, is DVKVTQSSRYLVKRTGEKVFLECVQDMDHENMFWYRQDPGLGLRLIYFSYDVKMKEKGDIPEGYSVSREKKERFSLILESASTNQTSMYLCASSSPTRDRVSLLPGQYFGPGTRLTVT.

This clone is a singleton in its sample. V usage is TRBV28 and J usage is TRBJ1-5; 7 nucleotides match TRBD1. CDR1 is MDHEN, CDR2 SYDVKM, per germline. With 5 bases clipped from V and 4 bases from J, the junction kept 8 bases outside the gene matches. This CDR3 spans 15 amino acids. Written as DNA, the CDR3 is TGTGCCAGCAGTCGTCTGGGACAGCTTAATCAGCCCCAGCATTTT. Translating gives CASSRLGQLNQPQHF.

The DNA of the CDR3 is TGTGCCATCAGTTCGAGCACGGAGTCCCGCGAGCAGTACTTC. It yields the protein CAISSSTESREQYF. V usage is TRBV10-3 and J usage is TRBJ2-7; D is unclear. Germline loops: CDR1 ENHRY, CDR2 SYGVKD. Between the trimmed V and J ends, which lost 5 bases and 6 bases, there was a span of 17 bases. The CDR3 loop spans 14 amino acids.

The chain has TRBV20-1 and TRBJ1-1; D remains unclear. This CDR3 has 11 residues. The V end was cut by 6 bases, the J end by 3 bases, with 8 bases between. Germline lookup yields CDR1 DFQATT and CDR2 SNEGSKA (reference sequence). For the CDR3, the DNA is TGCAGTGCCCAACGAGACACTGAAGCTTTCTTT. As protein: CSAQRDTEAFF.

Remarks on this clone: This sample includes further DNA sequences coding for the same CDR3. The V gene is TRBV5-1, the J gene TRBJ1-5, with 8 bases identical to TRBD1. CDR3 length: 14 amino acids. Germline trimming cut 4 bases from V and 6 bases from J; bases unmatched to any gene: 6. In germline, CDR1 is SGHRS, CDR2 YFSETQ. The CDR3 spells CASSLGQGGQPQHF. The CDR3 DNA reads TGCGCCAGCAGCCTCGGACAGGGCGGTCAGCCCCAGCATTTT. Full variable domain (rest looked up from reference TRBV5-1 and TRBJ1-5): KAGVTQTPRYLIKTRGQQVTLSCSPISGHRSVSWYQQTPGQGLQFLFEYFSETQRNKGNFPGRFSGRQFSNSRSEMNVSTLELGDSALYLCASSLGQGGQPQHFGDGTRLSIL.

The genes are TRBV5-8 and TRBJ2-7; 7 bases agree with TRBD1. The CDR3 totals 15 residues. Germline V lookup: CDR1 SGHTS, CDR2 YDEGEE. V was clipped by 6 bases and J by 2 bases; unmatched bases: 11. CDR3 sequence: CASMITGTATYEQYF. The DNA of the CDR3 is TGTGCCAGCATGATCACCGGGACAGCCACCTACGAGCAGTACTTC.

This clone was counted only a few times. The chain recombines TRBV28 with TRBJ1-2; 8 bases agree with TRBD1. The CDR3 has 16 amino acids. Losses at the gene ends were 5 bases for V and 1 base for J; bases not matched to a gene: 9. The germline CDR1 and CDR2 sequences are MDHEN and SYDVKM. For the CDR3, the DNA is TGTGCCAGCAGTCCGAGGGACAGGATTATTAACTATGGCTACACCTTC. Amino acid sequence: CASSPRDRIINYGYTF.

The J gene is TRBJ1-1, the V gene TRBV28; D unclear. The CDR3 totals 14 residues. Germline CDR1 is MDHEN and CDR2 is SYDVKM. V was pared by 5 bases and J by 4 bases, with 14 bases between. CDR3 DNA: TGTGCCAGCAGTCTCTGGGGTGGGAGCACTGAAGCTTTCTTT. Translation gives CASSLWGGSTEAFF.

The chain uses TRBV3-1 (or the pseudogene TRBV3-2) and TRBJ1-1, with TRBD1 matching over 11 bases. The V and J ends lost 0 bases and 4 bases, in that order; junction bases with no gene match: 1. CDR3 length: 15 amino acids. Germline-derived CDR1 and CDR2 are LGHDT and YNNKEL (reference sequence). CDR3 region: CASSQEGTGGTEAFF. CDR3 in DNA: TGTGCCAGCAGCCAAGAGGGGACAGGGGGCACTGAAGCTTTCTTT.

The gene calls are TRBV11-2 and TRBJ1-1, with D unresolved. Trimming removed 3 bases at V and 3 bases at J, with 11 bases between. Germline values: CDR1 SGHAT, CDR2 FQNNGV. The CDR3 consists of 14 residues. The CDR3 region has the DNA TGTGCCAGCAGCTTCGATGGTCAGTACACTGAAGCTTTCTTT. Protein product: CASSFDGQYTEAFF.

This clone was seen only once. The chain joins TRBV7-2 to TRBJ2-6; D ambiguous. CDR3 length: 13 amino acids. Germline lookup yields CDR1 SGHTA and CDR2 FQGNSA. V was trimmed by 3 bases and J by 3 bases, leaving 3 bases between them. This chain's CDR3 is CASSFFGANVLTF. CDR3 DNA sequence: TGTGCCAGCAGCTTCTTTGGGGCCAACGTCCTGACTTTC.

The V gene is TRBV7-2, the J gene TRBJ1-5, with 9 bases matching TRBD1. The J segment lost 2 bases and the V segment lost 2 bases, leaving 1 base of the junction unmatched. Germline lookup yields CDR1 SGHTA and CDR2 FQGNSA. The CDR3 loop spans 15 amino acids. The CDR3 DNA sequence: TGTGCCAGCAGCTTATGGACAGGGGGCAATCAGCCCCAGCATTTT. It yields the protein CASSLWTGGNQPQHF. The full variable domain, its missing parts supplied by reference TRBV7-2 and TRBJ1-5, is GAGVSQSPSNKVTEKGKDVELRCDPISGHTALYWYRQSLGQGLEFLIYFQGNSAPDKSGLPSDRFSAERTGGSVSTLTIQRTQQEDSAVYLCASSLWTGGNQPQHFGDGTRLSIL.